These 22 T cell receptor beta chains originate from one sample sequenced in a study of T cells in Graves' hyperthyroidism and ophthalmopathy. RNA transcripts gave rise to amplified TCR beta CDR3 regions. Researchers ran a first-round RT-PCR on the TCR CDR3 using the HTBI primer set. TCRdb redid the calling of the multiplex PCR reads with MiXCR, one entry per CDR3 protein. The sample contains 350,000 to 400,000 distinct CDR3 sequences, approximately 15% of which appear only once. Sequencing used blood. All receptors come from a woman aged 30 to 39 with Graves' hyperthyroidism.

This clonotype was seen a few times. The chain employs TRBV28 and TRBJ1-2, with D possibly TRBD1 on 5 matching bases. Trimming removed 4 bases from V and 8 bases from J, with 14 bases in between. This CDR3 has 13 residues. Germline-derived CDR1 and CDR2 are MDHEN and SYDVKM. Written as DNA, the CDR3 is TGTGCCAGCAGTTGGCCAAGGGGTGGGGGCTACACCTTC. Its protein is CASSWPRGGGYTF.

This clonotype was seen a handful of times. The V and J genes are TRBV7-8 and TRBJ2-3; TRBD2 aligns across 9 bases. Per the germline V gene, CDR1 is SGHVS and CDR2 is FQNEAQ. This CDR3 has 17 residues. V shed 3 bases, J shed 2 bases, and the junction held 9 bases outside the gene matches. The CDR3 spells CASSFGGRATHTDTQYF. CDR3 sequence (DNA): TGTGCCAGCAGCTTTGGCGGGAGGGCAACACACACAGATACGCAGTATTTT.

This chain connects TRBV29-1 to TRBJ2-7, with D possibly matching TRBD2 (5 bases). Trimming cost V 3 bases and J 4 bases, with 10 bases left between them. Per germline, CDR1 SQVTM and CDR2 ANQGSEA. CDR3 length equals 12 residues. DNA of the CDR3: TGCAGCGTTGAGTCTAGCAGGTACGAGCAGTACTTC. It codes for CSVESSRYEQYF.

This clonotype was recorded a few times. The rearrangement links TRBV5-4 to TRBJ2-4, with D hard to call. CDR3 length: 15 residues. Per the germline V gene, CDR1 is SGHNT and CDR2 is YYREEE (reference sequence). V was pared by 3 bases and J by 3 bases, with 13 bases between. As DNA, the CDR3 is TGTGCCAGCAGCTGGTTGGAGCGAAGCAAAAACATTCAGTACTTC. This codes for CASSWLERSKNIQYF.

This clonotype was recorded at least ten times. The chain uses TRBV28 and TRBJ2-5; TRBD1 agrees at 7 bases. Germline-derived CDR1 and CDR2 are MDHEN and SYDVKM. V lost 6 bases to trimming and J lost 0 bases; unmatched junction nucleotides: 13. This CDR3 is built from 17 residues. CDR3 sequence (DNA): TGTGCCAGCAGAACCAGCCCGGGACAGCCCTACCAAGAGACCCAGTACTTC. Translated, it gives CASRTSPGQPYQETQYF.

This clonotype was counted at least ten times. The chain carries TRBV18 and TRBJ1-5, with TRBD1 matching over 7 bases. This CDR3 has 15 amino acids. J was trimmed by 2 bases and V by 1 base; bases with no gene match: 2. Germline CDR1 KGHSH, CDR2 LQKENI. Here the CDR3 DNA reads TGTGCCAGCTCACCACAGGGGGCGGGCAATCAGCCCCAGCATTTT. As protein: CASSPQGAGNQPQHF.

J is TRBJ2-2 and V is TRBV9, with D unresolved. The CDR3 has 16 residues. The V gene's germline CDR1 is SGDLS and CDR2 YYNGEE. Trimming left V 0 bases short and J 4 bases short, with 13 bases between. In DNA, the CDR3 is TGTGCCAGCAGCGTAGGGTATGGTAGGCGCACCGGGGAGCTGTTTTTT. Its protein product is CASSVGYGRRTGELFF.

The CDR3 DNA sequence: TGTGCCAGCAGCCCCCTAGGCGGTTCTGGGGAGCTGTTTTTT. Encoded protein: CASSPLGGSGELFF. The chain uses TRBV7-9 and TRBJ2-2; D ambiguous. This CDR3 has 14 residues. V was clipped by 5 bases and J by 8 bases, with 15 bases between them. Germline V gene data show CDR1 as SEHNR and CDR2 as FQNEAQ (reference sequence).

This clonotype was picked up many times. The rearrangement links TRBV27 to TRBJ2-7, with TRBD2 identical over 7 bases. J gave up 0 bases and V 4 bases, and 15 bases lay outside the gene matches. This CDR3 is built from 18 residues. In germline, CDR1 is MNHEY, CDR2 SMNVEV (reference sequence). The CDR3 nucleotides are TGTGCCAGCAGTTCAAGACTAGCCGGCCCTCGAAGCTCCTACGAGCAGTACTTC. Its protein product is CASSSRLAGPRSSYEQYF.

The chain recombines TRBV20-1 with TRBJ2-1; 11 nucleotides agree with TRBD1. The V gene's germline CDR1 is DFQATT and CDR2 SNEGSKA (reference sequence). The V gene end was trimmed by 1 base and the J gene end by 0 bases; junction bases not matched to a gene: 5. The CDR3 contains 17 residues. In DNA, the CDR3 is TGCAGTGCTAGAGGGACAGGGGGCGGTAGCTCCTACAATGAGCAGTTCTTC. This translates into CSARGTGGGSSYNEQFF.

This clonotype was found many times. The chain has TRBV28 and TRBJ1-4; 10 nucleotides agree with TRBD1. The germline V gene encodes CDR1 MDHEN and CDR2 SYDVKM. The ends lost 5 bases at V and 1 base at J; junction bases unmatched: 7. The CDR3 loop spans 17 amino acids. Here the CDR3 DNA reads TGTGCCAGCAGTCCGTCCCGGGACAGGGGAACTAATGAAAAACTGTTTTTT. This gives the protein CASSPSRDRGTNEKLFF.

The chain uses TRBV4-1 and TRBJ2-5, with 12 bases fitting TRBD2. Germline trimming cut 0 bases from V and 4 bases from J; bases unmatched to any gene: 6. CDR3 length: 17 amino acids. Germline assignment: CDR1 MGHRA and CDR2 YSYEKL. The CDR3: CASSQEGLAGGPETQYF. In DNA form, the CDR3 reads TGCGCCAGCAGCCAAGAGGGGCTAGCGGGAGGGCCAGAGACCCAGTACTTC.

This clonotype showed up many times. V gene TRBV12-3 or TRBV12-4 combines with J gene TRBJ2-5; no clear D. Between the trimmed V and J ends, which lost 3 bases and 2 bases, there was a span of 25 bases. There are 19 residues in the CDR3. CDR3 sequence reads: CASSFRLRRPSPNQETQYF. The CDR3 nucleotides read TGTGCCAGCAGTTTCCGCCTGCGGCGACCCAGCCCTAATCAAGAGACCCAGTACTTC.

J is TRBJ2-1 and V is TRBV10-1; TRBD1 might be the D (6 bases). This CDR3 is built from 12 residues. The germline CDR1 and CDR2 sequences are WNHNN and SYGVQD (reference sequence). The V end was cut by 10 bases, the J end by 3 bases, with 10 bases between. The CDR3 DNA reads TGCGCCATTCCGGACAGCTACAATGAGCAGTTCTTC. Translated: CAIPDSYNEQFF.

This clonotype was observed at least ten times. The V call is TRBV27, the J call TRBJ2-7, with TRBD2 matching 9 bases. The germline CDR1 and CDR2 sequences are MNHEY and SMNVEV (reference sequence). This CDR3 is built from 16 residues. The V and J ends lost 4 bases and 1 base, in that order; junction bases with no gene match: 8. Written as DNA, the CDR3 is TGTGCCAGCAGTTGGGGGGGAGCGGGAGGTTCCTACGAGCAGTACTTC. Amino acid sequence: CASSWGGAGGSYEQYF.

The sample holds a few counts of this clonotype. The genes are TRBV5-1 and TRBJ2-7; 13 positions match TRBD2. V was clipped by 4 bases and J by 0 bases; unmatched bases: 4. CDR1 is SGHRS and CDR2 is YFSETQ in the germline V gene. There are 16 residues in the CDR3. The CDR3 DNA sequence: TGCGCCAGCAGCGGGGGACTAGCGGGGTCCTCCTACGAGCAGTACTTC. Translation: CASSGGLAGSSYEQYF.

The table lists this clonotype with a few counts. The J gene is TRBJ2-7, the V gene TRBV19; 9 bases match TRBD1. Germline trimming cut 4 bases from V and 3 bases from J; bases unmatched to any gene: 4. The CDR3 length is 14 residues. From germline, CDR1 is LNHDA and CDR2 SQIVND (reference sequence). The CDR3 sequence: CASSTGTGYYEQYF. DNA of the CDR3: TGTGCCAGTAGTACGGGGACAGGGTACTACGAGCAGTACTTC. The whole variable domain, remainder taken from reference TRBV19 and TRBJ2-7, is DGGITQSPKYLFRKEGQNVTLSCEQNLNHDAMYWYRQDPGQGLRLIYYSQIVNDFQKGDIAEGYSVSREKKESFPLTVTSAQKNPTAFYLCASSTGTGYYEQYFGPGTRLTVT.

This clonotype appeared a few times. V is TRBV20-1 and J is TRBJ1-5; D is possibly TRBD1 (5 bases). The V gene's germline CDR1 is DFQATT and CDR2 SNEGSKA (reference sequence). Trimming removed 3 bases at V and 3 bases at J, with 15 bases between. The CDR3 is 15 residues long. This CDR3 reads CSASGGGRNNQPQHF. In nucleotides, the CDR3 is TGCAGTGCTAGTGGGGGAGGGCGTAACAATCAGCCCCAGCATTTT.

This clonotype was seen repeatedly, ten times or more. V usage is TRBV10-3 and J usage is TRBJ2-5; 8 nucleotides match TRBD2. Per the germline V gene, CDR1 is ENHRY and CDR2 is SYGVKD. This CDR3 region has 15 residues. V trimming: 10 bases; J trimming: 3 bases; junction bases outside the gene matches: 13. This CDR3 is CATLGGGRTKETQYF. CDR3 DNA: TGTGCCACCCTGGGGGGCGGGAGGACAAAAGAGACCCAGTACTTC.

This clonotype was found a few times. CDR3 nucleotide sequence: TGTGCCACCAGCGCGCTTAGGTCTAGCAATCAGCCCCAGCATTTT. Residues: CATSALRSSNQPQHF. The chain recombines TRBV15 with TRBJ1-5; D is uncertain. V was pared by 5 bases and J by 0 bases, with 11 bases between. Germline loops: CDR1 LNHNV, CDR2 YYDKDF (reference sequence). CDR3 length equals 15 residues.

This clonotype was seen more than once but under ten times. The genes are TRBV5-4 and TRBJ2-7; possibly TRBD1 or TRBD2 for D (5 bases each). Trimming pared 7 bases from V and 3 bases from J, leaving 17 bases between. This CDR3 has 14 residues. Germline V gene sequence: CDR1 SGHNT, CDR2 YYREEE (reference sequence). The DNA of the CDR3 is TGTGCCAGCTGCCGGGACGGCCGTCTCTACGAGCAGTACTTC. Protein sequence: CASCRDGRLYEQYF. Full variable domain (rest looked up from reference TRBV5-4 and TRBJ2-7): ETGVTQSPTHLIKTRGQQVTLRCSSQSGHNTVSWYQQALGQGPQFIFQYYREEENGRGNFPPRFSGLQFPNYSSELNVNALELDDSALYLCASCRDGRLYEQYFGPGTRLTVT.

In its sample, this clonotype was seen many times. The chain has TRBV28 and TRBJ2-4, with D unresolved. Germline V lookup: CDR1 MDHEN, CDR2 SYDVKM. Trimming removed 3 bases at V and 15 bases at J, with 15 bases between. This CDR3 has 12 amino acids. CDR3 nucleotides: TGTGCCAGCAGTTTCCGAGGTGGGAACGGGTACTTC. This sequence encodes CASSFRGGNGYF.